This TCR beta chain is drawn from a study of blood T cell repertoires in COVID-19. This CDR3 is 16 amino acids long. Germline CDR1 SGDLS, CDR2 YYNGEE. Trimming cost V 7 bases and J 6 bases; bases outside gene matches: 15. The Seattle patients joined while their infection was active and were tracked longitudinally afterward. Profiled with immunoSEQ multiplex PCR; TCRdb holds only in-frame clones, not every one. Altogether about 49,000 clones are present, 81% being singletons, with the ten largest covering around 24%. V gene TRBV9 combines with J gene TRBJ2-1; 8 nucleotides line up with TRBD2. This TCR came from an elderly woman with COVID-19, enrolled during active disease. The sequenced sample consisted of peripheral blood. The CDR3 region is CASAFHSGISGNEQFF. The CDR3 DNA reads as TGTGCCAGCGCTTTCCATAGCGGGATCAGCGGCAATGAGCAGTTCTTC.